Following are 10 T cell receptor beta chains from one sample sequenced in a study of cytomegalovirus exposure and HLA in healthy donors. The PCR employed 60 Vbeta primers together with 13 Jbeta primers. Clones were sequenced by immunoSEQ multiplex PCR, and TCRdb holds only the in-frame ones, with some missing. The sample has about 160,000 clones. The specimen sequenced was PBMCs. These receptors were collected from an older woman in good health and CMV-seronegative.

This chain joins TRBV11-2 and TRBJ1-1; 9 bases match TRBD1. V gave up 5 bases and J gave up 5 bases; unmatched junction bases: 6. The CDR3 runs to 14 residues. Germline V gene lookup returns CDR1 SGHAT and CDR2 FQNNGV. The CDR3 sequence is CASSVTGGETEAFF. The CDR3 DNA follows: TGTGCCAGCAGCGTCACAGGGGGCGAGACTGAAGCTTTCTTT.

The chain is built from TRBV18 and TRBJ2-3; D perhaps matches TRBD2 (6 bases). The CDR3 contains 15 residues. In germline, CDR1 is KGHSH, CDR2 LQKENI. The V gene lost 4 bases and the J gene lost 4 bases, with 15 bases spanning the gap. CDR3 bases: TGTGCCAGCTCACAAGCTAGCGTTCTAGCAGATACGCAGTATTTT. It specifies CASSQASVLADTQYF. The full variable domain, completed using reference TRBV18 and TRBJ2-3, is NAGVMQNPRHLVRRRGQEARLRCSPMKGHSHVYWYRQLPEEGLKFMVYLQKENIIDESGMPKERFSAEFPKEGPSILRIQQVVRGDSAAYFCASSQASVLADTQYFGPGTRLTVL.

The chain employs TRBV11-3 and TRBJ2-3, with 9 bases matching TRBD2. Germline values: CDR1 SGHNT, CDR2 YENEEA. The CDR3 extends over 18 amino acids. Germline trimming cut 5 bases from V and 3 bases from J; bases unmatched to any gene: 15. In DNA, the CDR3 is TGTGCCAGCAGCGCGAGGGGGCAAATAGCGGGGGAAACAGATACGCAGTATTTT. Translation: CASSARGQIAGETDTQYF.

The CDR3: CATSRAGQGDEQFF. CDR3 DNA sequence: TGTGCCACCAGCAGAGCAGGACAGGGGGATGAGCAGTTCTTC. The V and J genes are TRBV15 and TRBJ2-1; 10 nucleotides line up with TRBD1. The germline gives CDR1 LNHNV, CDR2 YYDKDF (reference sequence). This CDR3 region has 14 residues. Trimming took 1 base from V and 8 from J; bases not matched to a gene: 2.

This chain uses TRBV5-5 with TRBJ1-2, with D perhaps TRBD1 (6 bases). Germline assignment: CDR1 SGHKS and CDR2 YYEKEE (reference sequence). The CDR3 spans 14 residues. Trimming removed 1 base from V and 3 bases from J, with 10 bases in between. CDR3 DNA: TGTGCCAGCAGCTTGATCTCAGGGGACTATGGCTACACCTTC. The encoded protein is CASSLISGDYGYTF.

The CDR3 loop reads CASFPGGPPYGYTF. The CDR3 bases are TGTGCCAGTTTTCCAGGGGGGCCCCCTTATGGCTACACCTTC. The chain carries TRBV28 and TRBJ1-2, with TRBD1 matching 7 bases. Germline assignment: CDR1 MDHEN and CDR2 SYDVKM. The V and J ends lost 9 bases and 5 bases, in that order; junction bases with no gene match: 12. The CDR3 consists of 14 residues.

The gene calls are TRBV27 and TRBJ2-7; possibly TRBD2 for D (5 bases). V lost 1 base, J lost 1 base, and 11 bases lay in between. CDR1 and CDR2 (germline): MNHEY, SMNVEV (reference sequence). There are 15 residues in the CDR3. The CDR3 sequence: CASSLYGEWSYEQYF. As DNA, the CDR3 is TGTGCCAGCAGTTTATACGGGGAGTGGTCCTACGAGCAGTACTTC.

The chain has TRBV5-1 and TRBJ2-5; 16 bases line up with TRBD2. The J segment lost 4 bases and the V segment lost 3 bases, leaving 6 bases of the junction unmatched. In germline, CDR1 is SGHRS, CDR2 YFSETQ. The CDR3 is 17 residues long. The CDR3 DNA reads as TGCGCCAGCAGCTCGGGACTAGCGGGAGGGTTTGCAGAGACCCAGTACTTC. It translates to CASSSGLAGGFAETQYF.

V is TRBV19 and J is TRBJ1-6; D is undetermined. CDR1 and CDR2 (germline): LNHDA, SQIVND (reference sequence). The CDR3 contains 15 residues. V was cut by 3 bases and J by 10 bases, with 16 bases left in between. The CDR3 coding sequence is TGTGCCAGTAGTATTTTGAGGAAGAATGGCTCACCCCTCCACTTT. Its protein is CASSILRKNGSPLHF.

The chain combines TRBV5-4 with TRBJ1-2; unclear D gene. Looked up from germline, CDR1 is SGHNT and CDR2 is YYREEE (reference sequence). V dropped 0 bases and J dropped 0 bases, with 9 bases sitting between them. The CDR3 runs to 15 residues. Written as DNA, the CDR3 is TGTGCCAGCAGCTTGGCCGGTGGAGCTAACTATGGCTACACCTTC. It specifies CASSLAGGANYGYTF.